The 10 T cell receptor beta chains presented below share a single source sample, sequenced in a study of T cells in Graves' hyperthyroidism and ophthalmopathy. TCR beta CDR3 regions were amplified from RNA. TCR CDR3 underwent first-round RT-PCR with the HTBI primer set. From the multiplex PCR reads, TCRdb called clonotypes with MiXCR, one entry per CDR3 protein. The table shows around 800,000 distinct CDR3 sequences, with roughly 40% occurring only once. Sequenced sample: blood. Every receptor here comes from a man aged 18 to 30 with Graves' hyperthyroidism.

This rearrangement joins TRBV29-1 to TRBJ2-7; D is ambiguous. V was clipped by 5 bases and J by 6 bases, with 11 bases between them. This CDR3 has 11 amino acids. The germline V gene encodes CDR1 SQVTM and CDR2 ANQGSEA. CDR3 coding DNA: TGCAGCGTTAGTAGTCCGCCCGAGCAGTACTTC. Encoded protein: CSVSSPPEQYF.

This chain joins TRBV7-2 and TRBJ2-2; 12 bases fit TRBD1. This CDR3 spans 16 amino acids. V lost 1 base, J lost 6 bases, and 3 bases stayed unmatched. Germline lookup yields CDR1 SGHTA and CDR2 FQGNSA. CDR3 DNA sequence: TGTGCCAGCAGCTTAGTAGGGACAGGGGGCCCCGGGGAGCTGTTTTTT. Translating it yields CASSLVGTGGPGELFF.

The V call is TRBV7-9, the J call TRBJ2-7; 10 bases align to TRBD1. The CDR3 contains 14 residues. In germline, CDR1 is SEHNR, CDR2 FQNEAQ (reference sequence). V shed 8 bases and J 3 bases; nucleotides not matched to a gene: 7. Here the CDR3 reads CASGPGQGVYEQYF. CDR3 bases: TGTGCCAGCGGCCCCGGACAGGGGGTCTACGAGCAGTACTTC. Supplemented by reference TRBV7-9 and TRBJ2-7, the full variable domain reads DTGVSQNPRHKITKRGQNVTFRCDPISEHNRLYWYRQTLGQGPEFLTYFQNEAQLEKSRLLSDRFSAERPKGSFSTLEIQRTEQGDSAMYLCASGPGQGVYEQYFGPGTRLTVT.

The chain uses TRBV2 and TRBJ1-6, with a weak D call TRBD1 (5 bases). Trimming left V 1 base short and J 7 bases short, with 11 bases between. This CDR3 has 15 residues. In germline, CDR1 is SNHLY, CDR2 FYNNEI. The chain's CDR3 is CASSEGGRVNSPLHF. CDR3 sequence (DNA): TGTGCCAGCAGTGAAGGGGGGAGAGTGAATTCACCCCTCCACTTT.

The J gene is TRBJ1-4, the V gene TRBV19; 8 nucleotides match TRBD1. J gave up 7 bases and V 7 bases, and 14 bases lay outside the gene matches. Germline V lookup: CDR1 LNHDA, CDR2 SQIVND (reference sequence). The CDR3 totals 16 residues. The CDR3 sequence is CASMEGRRQGSEKLFF. CDR3 DNA: TGTGCCAGTATGGAGGGGCGTCGACAGGGGAGTGAAAAACTGTTTTTT.

This clonotype was observed many times. DNA of the CDR3: TGCAGCGTAGTCCTTGGTAGGCCTGAAGCTTTCTTT. The encoded protein is CSVVLGRPEAFF. The V call is TRBV29-1, the J call TRBJ1-1; D is undetermined. Trimming cost V 6 bases and J 6 bases, with 14 bases left between them. The CDR3 is 12 amino acids. Germline CDR1 is SQVTM and CDR2 is ANQGSEA.

A word on this clonotype: A read error may explain this, as a much larger clone is one base away. J is TRBJ1-5 and V is TRBV19; TRBD1 matches 8 bases. The CDR3 totals 14 residues. Germline CDR1 is LNHDA and CDR2 is SQIVND (reference sequence). The DNA for the CDR3 is TGTGCCAATAGTGGTGGACAGGGACATCAGCCCCAGCATTTT. It encodes CANSGGQGHQPQHF.

This chain uses TRBV6-1 with TRBJ2-2, with 9 bases lining up with TRBD2. This CDR3 has 16 residues. Germline CDR1 and CDR2: MNHNS and SASEGT. The J segment lost 2 bases and the V segment lost 6 bases, leaving 7 bases of the junction unmatched. CDR3 loop: CASRTSSGANTGELFF. In nucleotides, the CDR3 is TGTGCCAGCAGAACTTCTAGCGGGGCTAACACCGGGGAGCTGTTTTTT.

V and J are TRBV7-9 and TRBJ2-7, with TRBD1 matching 7 bases. Germline assignment: CDR1 SEHNR and CDR2 FQNEAQ (reference sequence). Losses at the gene ends were 5 bases for V and 6 bases for J; bases not matched to a gene: 10. The CDR3 is 14 amino acids. CDR3: CASSRGGSQREQYF. The CDR3 bases are TGTGCCAGCAGCCGAGGGGGCTCCCAACGCGAGCAGTACTTC.

This clonotype was seen more than once but under ten times. The CDR3 region has the DNA TGTGCCAGCAGCTTGGTGGACTACTCTGGAAACACCATATATTTT. This sequence encodes CASSLVDYSGNTIYF. V usage is TRBV5-8 and J usage is TRBJ1-3; no clear D. V dropped 0 bases and J dropped 0 bases, with 7 bases sitting between them. The CDR3 spans 15 residues. From germline, CDR1 is SGHTS and CDR2 YDEGEE.